A selection of T cell receptor beta chains follows, all from one sample in a study of regulatory T cells in long-lasting Graves disease. Each CDR3 protein is one row after TCRdb ran MiXCR on the multiplex PCR reads. The sample records over 300,000 distinct CDR3 sequences, roughly 15% being singletons. Sequenced here: peripheral blood mononuclear cells (PBMCs), sampled at new diagnosis, from a patient treated with antithyroid drugs. These TCRs come from a female donor with Graves disease. Both conserved end residues are part of each CDR3. Fields, in order: V gene, D gene, clone size, CDR3 length, J gene, CDR3 protein, CDR3 DNA. D genes are given only for firm matches. Only part of the rows carry a size: once, few, many, or a class if the clone is expanded.

V gene: TRBV5-1
D gene: -
clone size: few
CDR3 length: 13
J gene: TRBJ2-5
CDR3 protein: CASRQQGQETQYF
CDR3 DNA: TGCGCCAGCAGACAACAGGGCCAAGAGACCCAGTACTTC

V gene: TRBV7-9
D gene: TRBD2
clone size: few
CDR3 length: 14
J gene: TRBJ2-3
CDR3 protein: CASTPGTRTDTQYF
CDR3 DNA: TGTGCCAGCACCCCGGGGACTAGAACAGATACGCAGTATTTT

V gene: TRBV3-1
D gene: -
clone size: many
CDR3 length: 13
J gene: TRBJ1-1
CDR3 protein: CASSHRDGNEAFF
CDR3 DNA: TGTGCCAGCAGCCACAGGGACGGCAATGAAGCTTTCTTT

V gene: TRBV27
D gene: -
clone size: many
CDR3 length: 12
J gene: TRBJ2-4
CDR3 protein: CASSPGWNIQYF
CDR3 DNA: TGTGCCAGCAGCCCTGGTTGGAACATTCAGTACTTC

V gene: TRBV27
D gene: TRBD2
clone size: many
CDR3 length: 16
J gene: TRBJ2-4
CDR3 protein: CASSPSWPSGRNIQYF
CDR3 DNA: TGTGCCAGCAGTCCCTCATGGCCTAGCGGGAGAAACATTCAGTACTTC

V gene: TRBV7-2
D gene: TRBD2
clone size: many
CDR3 length: 16
J gene: TRBJ2-1
CDR3 protein: CASSPTSGRANNEQFF
CDR3 DNA: TGTGCCAGCAGCCCAACTAGCGGGAGGGCGAACAATGAGCAGTTCTTC

V gene: TRBV6-1
D gene: -
clone size: many
CDR3 length: 12
J gene: TRBJ2-7
CDR3 protein: CASSAQSYEQYF
CDR3 DNA: TGTGCCAGCAGCGCTCAGTCCTACGAGCAGTACTTC

V gene: TRBV12-3/TRBV12-4
D gene: -
clone size: many
CDR3 length: 14
J gene: TRBJ1-4
CDR3 protein: CASSGRIGNEKLFF
CDR3 DNA: TGTGCCAGCAGCGGACGGATCGGGAATGAAAAACTGTTTTTT

V gene: TRBV7-8
D gene: TRBD1
clone size: many
CDR3 length: 14
J gene: TRBJ1-2
CDR3 protein: CASSLRDRAYGYTF
CDR3 DNA: TGTGCCAGCAGCTTGCGGGACAGGGCCTATGGCTACACCTTC

V gene: TRBV5-1
D gene: TRBD1
clone size: many
CDR3 length: 16
J gene: TRBJ2-1
CDR3 protein: CASSVNAGGAYNEQFF
CDR3 DNA: TGCGCCAGCAGCGTAAATGCAGGGGGCGCCTACAATGAGCAGTTCTTC

V gene: TRBV24-1
D gene: -
clone size: many
CDR3 length: 16
J gene: TRBJ2-1
CDR3 protein: CATSDNGEALYNEQFF
CDR3 DNA: TGTGCCACCAGTGACAATGGGGAGGCACTATACAATGAGCAGTTCTTC

V gene: TRBV10-2
D gene: -
clone size: many
CDR3 length: 15
J gene: TRBJ2-1
CDR3 protein: CASSELGGYYNEQFF
CDR3 DNA: TGCGCCAGCAGTGAGTTGGGGGGTTACTACAATGAGCAGTTCTTC

V gene: TRBV7-3
D gene: TRBD1
clone size: many
CDR3 length: 16
J gene: TRBJ2-2
CDR3 protein: CASSPQGTGNTGELFF
CDR3 DNA: TGTGCCAGCAGCCCTCAAGGGACAGGGAACACCGGGGAGCTGTTTTTT

V gene: TRBV6-1
D gene: TRBD1
clone size: many
CDR3 length: 14
J gene: TRBJ2-7
CDR3 protein: CASRKGQLHYEQYF
CDR3 DNA: TGTGCCAGCAGGAAGGGACAGTTGCACTACGAGCAGTACTTC

V gene: TRBV19
D gene: -
clone size: few
CDR3 length: 15
J gene: TRBJ1-2
CDR3 protein: CASSSRSSGIYGYTF
CDR3 DNA: TGTGCCAGTAGTTCCCGGAGCTCTGGGATCTATGGCTACACCTTC

V gene: TRBV12-3/TRBV12-4
D gene: -
clone size: many
CDR3 length: 12
J gene: TRBJ1-1
CDR3 protein: CASIKGDTEAFF
CDR3 DNA: TGTGCCAGCATCAAAGGGGACACTGAAGCTTTCTTT

V gene: TRBV7-3
D gene: -
clone size: many
CDR3 length: 18
J gene: TRBJ1-5
CDR3 protein: CASSSARGAILGNQPQHF
CDR3 DNA: TGTGCCAGCAGCTCCGCTAGGGGGGCGATCCTAGGCAATCAGCCCCAGCATTTT

V gene: TRBV20-1
D gene: TRBD1
clone size: -
CDR3 length: 16
J gene: TRBJ2-7
CDR3 protein: CSAGSRGPLVSYEQYF
CDR3 DNA: TGCAGTGCTGGCTCCAGGGGGCCCCTTGTTTCCTACGAGCAGTACTTC

V gene: TRBV7-9
D gene: -
clone size: -
CDR3 length: 14
J gene: TRBJ2-7
CDR3 protein: CASSLVGVHYEQYF
CDR3 DNA: TGTGCCAGCAGCTTAGTAGGCGTCCACTACGAGCAGTACTTC

V gene: TRBV20-1
D gene: -
clone size: many
CDR3 length: 15
J gene: TRBJ1-5
CDR3 protein: CSARFLGSSNQPQHF
CDR3 DNA: TGCAGTGCTAGATTCTTGGGTAGCAGCAATCAGCCCCAGCATTTT

V gene: TRBV11-2
D gene: -
clone size: -
CDR3 length: 15
J gene: TRBJ2-5
CDR3 protein: CASRDPWSGEETQYF
CDR3 DNA: TGTGCCAGCAGGGATCCGTGGAGCGGAGAGGAGACCCAGTACTTC

V gene: TRBV12-3/TRBV12-4
D gene: TRBD2
clone size: many
CDR3 length: 19
J gene: TRBJ2-3
CDR3 protein: CASSPSYGGGYPSTDTQYF
CDR3 DNA: TGTGCCAGCAGTCCGAGTTATGGCGGGGGGTATCCTAGCACAGATACGCAGTATTTT

V gene: TRBV12-3/TRBV12-4
D gene: -
clone size: -
CDR3 length: 14
J gene: TRBJ1-3
CDR3 protein: CASTLFILGNTIYF
CDR3 DNA: TGTGCCAGCACCCTCTTTATCCTTGGAAACACCATATATTTT

V gene: TRBV6-2/TRBV6-3
D gene: -
clone size: -
CDR3 length: 14
J gene: TRBJ2-5
CDR3 protein: CARRRESPRETQYF
CDR3 DNA: TGTGCCAGACGGCGGGAAAGCCCCCGAGAGACCCAGTACTTC

V gene: TRBV7-9
D gene: TRBD1
clone size: -
CDR3 length: 12
J gene: TRBJ1-2
CDR3 protein: CCTGAVLHGYTF
CDR3 DNA: TGTTGTACAGGGGCCGTACTTCATGGCTACACCTTC

V gene: TRBV12-3/TRBV12-4
D gene: -
clone size: few
CDR3 length: 13
J gene: TRBJ2-2
CDR3 protein: CASSQRQHRELFF
CDR3 DNA: TGTGCCAGCAGCCAGAGACAGCATAGGGAGCTGTTTTTT

V gene: TRBV4-1
D gene: TRBD1
clone size: many
CDR3 length: 16
J gene: TRBJ2-7
CDR3 protein: CASSQGQGGRAYEQYF
CDR3 DNA: TGCGCCAGCAGCCAAGGTCAAGGGGGCAGAGCCTACGAGCAGTACTTC

V gene: TRBV6-1
D gene: -
clone size: -
CDR3 length: 12
J gene: TRBJ2-1
CDR3 protein: CASRVTEGEQFF
CDR3 DNA: TGTGCCAGCAGGGTGACGGAGGGTGAGCAGTTCTTC

V gene: TRBV5-1
D gene: -
clone size: many
CDR3 length: 15
J gene: TRBJ1-4
CDR3 protein: CASSLRQGINEKLFF
CDR3 DNA: TGCGCCAGCAGCTTGAGGCAGGGGATTAATGAAAAACTGTTTTTT

V gene: TRBV10-3
D gene: -
clone size: many
CDR3 length: 14
J gene: TRBJ1-1
CDR3 protein: CAISEGTENTEAFF
CDR3 DNA: TGTGCCATCAGTGAAGGGACGGAGAACACTGAAGCTTTCTTT

V gene: TRBV12-3/TRBV12-4
D gene: -
clone size: few
CDR3 length: 12
J gene: TRBJ2-7
CDR3 protein: CASSLGEGEQYF
CDR3 DNA: TGTGCCAGCAGCCTGGGAGAAGGCGAGCAGTACTTC

V gene: TRBV20-1
D gene: -
clone size: few
CDR3 length: 14
J gene: TRBJ1-3
CDR3 protein: CSAGRHFGGNTIYF
CDR3 DNA: TGCAGTGCTGGACGGCACTTCGGAGGAAACACCATATATTTT

V gene: TRBV7-9
D gene: TRBD2
clone size: few
CDR3 length: 17
J gene: TRBJ2-7
CDR3 protein: CASSSTATSGRVYEQYF
CDR3 DNA: TGTGCCAGCAGCTCAACAGCGACTAGCGGGAGGGTCTACGAGCAGTACTTC

V gene: TRBV19
D gene: -
clone size: many
CDR3 length: 18
J gene: TRBJ1-5
CDR3 protein: CASSPRRAQINSNQPQHF
CDR3 DNA: TGTGCCAGTAGTCCCAGGCGGGCTCAAATCAATAGCAATCAGCCCCAGCATTTT

V gene: TRBV18
D gene: TRBD1
clone size: -
CDR3 length: 15
J gene: TRBJ1-2
CDR3 protein: CASSPSGQGARGYTF
CDR3 DNA: TGTGCCAGCTCACCCTCGGGACAGGGGGCGAGAGGCTACACCTTC

V gene: TRBV2
D gene: -
clone size: -
CDR3 length: 11
J gene: TRBJ1-2
CDR3 protein: CASSGQRGYTF
CDR3 DNA: TGTGCCAGCAGCGGACAGAGGGGCTACACCTTC

V gene: TRBV27
D gene: -
clone size: many
CDR3 length: 13
J gene: TRBJ1-2
CDR3 protein: CASSSNRVRGYTF
CDR3 DNA: TGTGCCAGCAGTTCAAACAGGGTGAGGGGCTACACCTTC

V gene: TRBV19
D gene: TRBD2
clone size: few
CDR3 length: 15
J gene: TRBJ2-1
CDR3 protein: CASSIIRGEYNEQFF
CDR3 DNA: TGTGCCAGTAGTATTATACGGGGGGAATACAATGAGCAGTTCTTC

V gene: TRBV5-1
D gene: -
clone size: many
CDR3 length: 16
J gene: TRBJ1-1
CDR3 protein: CASSLGHESMNTEAFF
CDR3 DNA: TGCGCCAGCAGCTTGGGACACGAGTCGATGAACACTGAAGCTTTCTTT

V gene: TRBV15
D gene: -
clone size: few
CDR3 length: 16
J gene: TRBJ1-6
CDR3 protein: CATSRDLRGKYSPLHF
CDR3 DNA: TGTGCCACCAGCAGAGATTTGAGGGGGAAGTATTCACCCCTCCACTTT

V gene: TRBV5-1
D gene: -
clone size: many
CDR3 length: 17
J gene: TRBJ1-1
CDR3 protein: CASSWGDTVSQNTEAFF
CDR3 DNA: TGCGCCAGCAGCTGGGGGGACACTGTGAGTCAGAACACTGAAGCTTTCTTT

V gene: TRBV6-2/TRBV6-3
D gene: TRBD1
clone size: -
CDR3 length: 17
J gene: TRBJ1-3
CDR3 protein: CASSYVPGGLGGNTIYF
CDR3 DNA: TGTGCCAGCAGTTACGTCCCAGGGGGATTGGGGGGAAACACCATATATTTT

V gene: TRBV29-1
D gene: -
clone size: few
CDR3 length: 16
J gene: TRBJ1-2
CDR3 protein: CSVEGSRPRRDYGYTF
CDR3 DNA: TGCAGCGTTGAAGGTAGTCGGCCGAGGCGGGACTATGGCTACACCTTC

V gene: TRBV9
D gene: TRBD1
clone size: few
CDR3 length: 15
J gene: TRBJ2-3
CDR3 protein: CASSLRQGALNTQYF
CDR3 DNA: TGTGCCAGCAGCCTTAGACAGGGGGCTCTCAATACGCAGTATTTT

V gene: TRBV6-1
D gene: TRBD1
clone size: many
CDR3 length: 14
J gene: TRBJ1-5
CDR3 protein: CASTSGTGSQPQHF
CDR3 DNA: TGTGCCAGCACCTCCGGGACAGGGAGTCAGCCCCAGCATTTT

V gene: TRBV12-3/TRBV12-4
D gene: TRBD2
clone size: many
CDR3 length: 17
J gene: TRBJ2-3
CDR3 protein: CASTSQVGTSVTDTQYF
CDR3 DNA: TGTGCCAGCACCTCCCAGGTGGGGACTAGCGTTACAGATACGCAGTATTTT

V gene: TRBV9
D gene: TRBD2
clone size: few
CDR3 length: 17
J gene: TRBJ2-1
CDR3 protein: CASSDHRTSGAHNEQFF
CDR3 DNA: TGTGCCAGCAGTGACCACCGAACTAGCGGGGCACACAATGAGCAGTTCTTC

V gene: TRBV12-3/TRBV12-4
D gene: -
clone size: many
CDR3 length: 13
J gene: TRBJ1-5
CDR3 protein: CASSLGWSQPQHF
CDR3 DNA: TGTGCCAGCAGCCTTGGGTGGTCCCAGCCCCAGCATTTT

V gene: TRBV12-3/TRBV12-4
D gene: -
clone size: few
CDR3 length: 13
J gene: TRBJ1-2
CDR3 protein: CASSQSLNYGYTF
CDR3 DNA: TGTGCCAGCAGTCAGTCCCTCAATTATGGCTACACCTTC

V gene: TRBV6-5
D gene: -
clone size: -
CDR3 length: 15
J gene: TRBJ1-2
CDR3 protein: CASSYGRGLNYGYTF
CDR3 DNA: TGTGCCAGCAGTTACGGGAGGGGCCTTAACTATGGCTACACCTTC

V gene: TRBV12-5
D gene: -
clone size: few
CDR3 length: 12
J gene: TRBJ1-2
CDR3 protein: CASGFSPYGYTF
CDR3 DNA: TGTGCTAGTGGTTTTAGCCCCTATGGCTACACCTTC

V gene: TRBV3-1
D gene: -
clone size: many
CDR3 length: 14
J gene: TRBJ2-3
CDR3 protein: CASRGETATDTQYF
CDR3 DNA: TGTGCCAGCAGGGGCGAGACCGCCACAGATACGCAGTATTTT

V gene: TRBV5-1
D gene: TRBD1
clone size: many
CDR3 length: 14
J gene: TRBJ1-1
CDR3 protein: CASSSQGGGTEAFF
CDR3 DNA: TGCGCCAGCAGCTCACAGGGGGGGGGCACTGAAGCTTTCTTT

V gene: TRBV6-1
D gene: -
clone size: many
CDR3 length: 13
J gene: TRBJ2-1
CDR3 protein: CASSRSGYGEQFF
CDR3 DNA: TGTGCCAGCAGTAGGAGCGGGTATGGTGAGCAGTTCTTC

V gene: TRBV18
D gene: -
clone size: few
CDR3 length: 13
J gene: TRBJ2-3
CDR3 protein: CASSRQSADTQYF
CDR3 DNA: TGTGCCAGCTCTCGACAGAGTGCAGATACGCAGTATTTT

V gene: TRBV9
D gene: -
clone size: few
CDR3 length: 15
J gene: TRBJ2-2
CDR3 protein: CASSVELLDSGELFF
CDR3 DNA: TGTGCCAGCAGCGTAGAACTTCTAGACAGCGGGGAGCTGTTTTTT

V gene: TRBV10-3
D gene: -
clone size: -
CDR3 length: 14
J gene: TRBJ2-2
CDR3 protein: CVTRRERRTGELFF
CDR3 DNA: TGTGTCACCCGTAGGGAGAGGAGGACCGGGGAGCTGTTTTTT